This T cell receptor beta chain was profiled in a study of T cells in Graves' hyperthyroidism and ophthalmopathy. This clonotype was seen ten or more times. The definition of stable Graves' hyperthyroidism was no ophthalmopathy progression within 18 months. The patients, who ranged from 18 to 65 in age, presented with newly diagnosed hyperthyroidism lasting under 2 months. Amplified TCR beta CDR3 regions came from RNA transcripts. TCR CDR3 regions were first amplified by RT-PCR with HTBI primers. TCRdb redid the calling of the multiplex PCR reads with MiXCR, one entry per CDR3 protein. The table shows around 700,000 distinct CDR3 sequences, with 30% to 40% occurring only once. CDR1 and CDR2 (germline): SGHVS, FNYEAQ. With 5 bases removed from V and 6 bases from J, the gap between germline ends came to 22 bases. The CDR3 has 16 amino acids.

Sequences were obtained from blood. The chain uses TRBV7-6 and TRBJ1-1; D possibly corresponds to TRBD1 (5 bases). The clonotype comes from a woman aged 40 to 50 with Graves' hyperthyroidism. CDR3 nucleotide sequence: TGTGCCAGCAGCACGGGGGTCGGGAAAGGAAGGGCTGAAGCTTTCTTT. Its translation: CASSTGVGKGRAEAFF.